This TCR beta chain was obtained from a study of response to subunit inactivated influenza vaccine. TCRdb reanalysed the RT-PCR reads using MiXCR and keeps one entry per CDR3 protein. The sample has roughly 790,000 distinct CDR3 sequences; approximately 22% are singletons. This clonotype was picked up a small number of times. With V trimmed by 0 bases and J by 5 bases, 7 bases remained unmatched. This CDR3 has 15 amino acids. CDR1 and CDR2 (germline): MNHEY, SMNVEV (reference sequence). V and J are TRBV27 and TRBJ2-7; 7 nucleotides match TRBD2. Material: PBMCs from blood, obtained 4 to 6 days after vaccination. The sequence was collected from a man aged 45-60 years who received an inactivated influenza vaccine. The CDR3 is CASSLSNPGRDEQYF. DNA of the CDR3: TGTGCCAGCAGTTTATCGAACCCAGGGAGGGACGAGCAGTACTTC.